The rows below give T cell receptor beta chains drawn from one sample of a study of beta chain features in type 1 diabetes. The assay was immunoSEQ multiplex PCR, and TCRdb's table has in-frame clones only and misses some. The sample has a few hundred thousand clones, around an eighth seen once. Sequenced: naive CD4+ T cells from blood. The receptors derive from a man younger than 35 in good health. CDR3s leave out the opening cysteine and the closing phenylalanine or tryptophan.

>TRBJ2-7|TRBV28
ASSQGSRSYEQY
>TRBJ1-1|TRBV2
ASSEQVITEAF
>TRBJ2-3|TRBV4-3
ASSRAGGHGTDTQY
>TRBJ2-6|TRBV5-1
ASSFTGGSGANVLT
>TRBJ2-3|TRBV14
ASSREFSPQY
>TRBJ2-2|TRBV7-2
ASSLAGANTGELF
>TRBJ2-3|TRBV28
ASSTVPFTDTQY
>TRBJ2-4|TRBV5-5
ASSSLPGQGIIIQY
>TRBJ1-1|TRBV7-9
ASSRETGGFTEAF
>TRBJ2-7|TRBV7-9
ASSLRRDGYEQY
>TRBJ1-6|TRBV7-8
ASSLAGTVANSPLH
>TRBJ2-1|TRBV30
AWSLTGKKF
>TRBJ2-3|TRBV6-1
ASRLADTQY
>TRBJ2-5|TRBV28
ASNYQWGSGGKTQY
>TRBJ1-2|TRBV2
ATRDSRSGYT
>TRBJ2-7|TRBV9
ASSVGTGAYEQY
>TRBJ1-3|TRBV7-8
ASSSHSGEGNTIY
>TRBJ2-7|TRBV27
ASSLSRSYEQY
>TRBJ2-3|TRBV9
ASSVDGGTPDTQY
>TRBJ2-7|TRBV7-9
ASSLRHYEQY
>TRBJ1-1|TRBV28
ASSIPYRGGTEAF
>TRBJ2-7|TRBV6-1
ASSESQGGYEQY
>TRBJ1-6|TRBV21-1
ASRIQEQGGSSNSPLH
>TRBJ2-6|TRBV7-3
ASSPGSGANVLT
>TRBJ1-1|TRBV5-4
ASSQDHGGVASF
>TRBJ1-2|TRBV15
ATSAAGGGYGYT
>TRBJ2-7|TRBV20-1
SAGTGREQY
>TRBJ1-1|TRBV7-9
ASSLQGANTEAF
>TRBJ2-3|TRBV21-1
ASIPGGSTDTQY
>TRBJ1-1|TRBV15
ATSRVGGIMNTEAF
>TRBJ1-5|TRBV2
ASSGGQGWQPQH
>TRBJ2-4|TRBV30
AWSVGVAKNIQY
>TRBJ1-1|TRBV6-5
ASSYFTGGTEAF
>TRBJ1-6|TRBV6-6
ASSYSASPLH
>TRBJ2-2|TRBV7-2
ASSLVAGARSGELF
>TRBJ1-2|TRBV6-6
ASSMGQGADYGYT
>TRBJ2-3|TRBV10-3
AILKAGGTTDTQY
>TRBJ1-1|TRBV28
ASSYIVSRPGETEAF
>TRBJ1-5|TRBV19
ASCLTGGNQPQH
>TRBJ2-7|TRBV7-2
ASSLEFSYEQY
>TRBJ1-2|TRBV29-1
SVEGLQGTYGYT
>TRBJ2-7|TRBV5-1
ASSRGLAVSYEQY
>TRBJ2-7|TRBV11-2
ASSSRQGVYEQY
>TRBJ2-1|TRBV28
ASSSPTGLADNEQF
>TRBJ1-1|TRBV7-2
ASSSGGSNTEAF
>TRBJ2-1|TRBV5-1
ASSKGQGINEQF
>TRBJ2-7|TRBV11-1
ASSFGTGYSYEQY
>TRBJ1-6|TRBV14
ASSPDRGSYNSPLH
>TRBJ2-1|TRBV7-2
ASSLDRVGVGEQF
>TRBJ2-5|TRBV28
ASSSSPFRVIKETQY
>TRBJ2-2|TRBV11-2
ASSPRPQTGELF
>TRBJ1-2|TRBV29-1
SVMQGAYGYT
>TRBJ1-2|TRBV5-4
ASSTRHLYGYT
>TRBJ1-2|TRBV7-2
ASSLGALDYGYT
>TRBJ2-7|TRBV6-1
ASSPVPRGTYEQY